The 19 T cell receptor beta chains below all came from one sample that was sequenced in a study of blood T cell repertoires in COVID-19. Generated by immunoSEQ multiplex PCR, the TCRdb table keeps only in-frame clones and is missing some. The sample contains over 110,000 clones, roughly four fifths of which appear only once. Sequenced input: peripheral blood. All receptors come from an elderly man with acute or convalescent COVID-19.

This clone came up many times. The sample carries other DNA sequences with the same CDR3. The chain couples TRBV2 to TRBJ1-2; TRBD1 aligns across 12 bases. V lost 6 bases to trimming and J lost 5 bases; unmatched junction nucleotides: 10. The CDR3 length is 16 residues. Germline values: CDR1 SNHLY, CDR2 FYNNEI. CDR3 DNA sequence: TGTGCCAGCAGCCCGGGACAGGGGGCATTTGGATATGGCTACACCTTC. Protein sequence: CASSPGQGAFGYGYTF.

The rearrangement uses TRBV15 and TRBJ1-1; D call uncertain. V lost 0 bases to trimming and J lost 0 bases, with 8 bases between them. This CDR3 has 15 residues. The germline V gene encodes CDR1 LNHNV and CDR2 YYDKDF (reference sequence). CDR3 sequence: CATSRDGRMNTEAFF. CDR3 nucleotides: TGTGCCACCAGCAGAGATGGCAGGATGAACACTGAAGCTTTCTTT.

The chain combines TRBV24-1 with TRBJ2-3; 7 nucleotides match TRBD1. The J segment lost 1 base and the V segment lost 3 bases, leaving 6 bases of the junction unmatched. CDR3 length: 16 amino acids. CDR1 is KGHDR and CDR2 is SFDVKD in the germline V gene. The CDR3 reads CATSDARQGGTDTQYF. CDR3 DNA sequence: TGTGCCACCAGTGATGCCCGACAGGGCGGCACAGATACGCAGTATTTT.

This clone occurred a few times. One junction end disagrees with the germline gene, perhaps due to a read error. This chain links TRBV7-7 with TRBJ2-1; TRBD2 matches at 9 bases. CDR3 length: 15 amino acids. CDR1 is SSHAT, CDR2 FNYEAQ, per germline (reference sequence). The CDR3 DNA follows: TGTGCTAGCAGCTTAGGCGGGGGGGCCTACAATGAGCAGTTCTTC. Translated: CASSLGGGAYNEQFF.

The rearrangement links TRBV4-1 to TRBJ2-5; 14 bases match TRBD2. J lost 6 bases, V lost 0 bases, and 9 bases had no gene match. The CDR3 consists of 18 residues. Germline V gene lookup returns CDR1 MGHRA and CDR2 YSYEKL. The DNA for the CDR3 is TGCGCCAGCAGCCAAGATTCGGGACTAGCGGGGGCCGTTAAGACCCAGTACTTC. It codes for CASSQDSGLAGAVKTQYF.

This clone was seen a handful of times. The V call is TRBV6-5, the J call TRBJ1-5, with TRBD1 matching 7 bases. From germline, CDR1 is MNHEY and CDR2 SVGAGI. CDR3 length equals 13 residues. J gave up 6 bases and V 6 bases, and 5 bases lay outside the gene matches. This CDR3 is CASSRQGGQPQHF. In DNA, the CDR3 is TGTGCCAGCAGCCGACAGGGCGGTCAGCCCCAGCATTTT.

This chain's CDR3 is CASSQTRTGGGYGYTF. In DNA form, the CDR3 reads TGTGCCAGCAGCCAAACTCGGACAGGGGGAGGCTATGGCTACACCTTC. The rearrangement links TRBV3-1 (or the pseudogene TRBV3-2) to TRBJ1-2; 10 nucleotides agree with TRBD1. The V gene's germline CDR1 is LGHDT and CDR2 YNNKEL (reference sequence). V was pared by 2 bases and J by 4 bases, with 7 bases of the junction left unmatched. This CDR3 has 16 residues.

This clone was found a few times. The chain couples TRBV2 to TRBJ1-2, with 8 bases aligning to TRBD1. The CDR3 consists of 13 residues. The trim removed 4 bases at V and 5 bases at J, leaving 3 bases unmatched. Germline V gene sequence: CDR1 SNHLY, CDR2 FYNNEI. As DNA, the CDR3 is TGTGCCAGCAGTGGAAACAGGGGGTATGGCTACACCTTC. This gives the protein CASSGNRGYGYTF.

The chain carries TRBV12-3 or TRBV12-4 and TRBJ1-4; D is unresolved. V was trimmed by 6 bases and J by 2 bases, leaving 4 bases between them. CDR3 length: 12 residues. In DNA, the CDR3 is TGTGCCAGCAGGGAGACTAATGAAAAACTGTTTTTT. Its protein is CASRETNEKLFF.

The chain carries TRBV5-1 and TRBJ2-5; the match to TRBD1 covers 7 bases. The CDR3 runs 14 residues. J gave up 5 bases and V 3 bases, and 7 bases lay outside the gene matches. In germline, CDR1 is SGHRS, CDR2 YFSETQ. The CDR3 DNA reads TGCGCCAGCAGCTACCGACAGGGACACGAGACCCAGTACTTC. It encodes CASSYRQGHETQYF.

CDR3 sequence: CASSPQTGPGEQYF. The CDR3 region has the DNA TGTGCCAGCTCGCCTCAGACAGGGCCGGGCGAGCAGTACTTC. The chain uses TRBV18 and TRBJ2-7; 7 nucleotides line up with TRBD1. The CDR3 is made up of 14 amino acids. V was clipped by 6 bases and J by 6 bases; unmatched bases: 11. CDR1 is KGHSH, CDR2 LQKENI, per germline.

The chain joins TRBV11-2 to TRBJ2-1; 9 bases align to TRBD2. CDR1 and CDR2 (germline): SGHAT, FQNNGV. With V trimmed by 8 bases and J by 5 bases, 10 bases remained unmatched. The CDR3 has 15 amino acids. The CDR3 nucleotides read TGTGCCAGCGCTTTAGGGGCGGGGGGGCACAATGAGCAGTTCTTC. This encodes CASALGAGGHNEQFF.

The chain employs TRBV4-2 and TRBJ2-6; D gene uncertain. Per the germline V gene, CDR1 is LGHNA and CDR2 is YNFKEQ. The CDR3 is made up of 14 amino acids. The V gene lost 1 base and the J gene lost 4 bases, with 5 bases spanning the gap. The CDR3 is CASSQALGANVLTF. The DNA of the CDR3 is TGTGCCAGCAGCCAAGCCCTCGGGGCCAACGTCCTGACTTTC.

The V and J genes are TRBV5-6 and TRBJ2-2, with TRBD2 identical over 12 bases. The CDR3 is 17 residues long. V lost 0 bases, J lost 3 bases, and 3 bases stayed unmatched. The germline CDR1 and CDR2 sequences are SGHDT and YYEEEE. The CDR3 sequence is CASSLELAGGYTGELFF. CDR3 DNA sequence: TGTGCCAGCAGCTTGGAACTAGCGGGGGGCTACACCGGGGAGCTGTTTTTT.

The CDR3 DNA reads as TGCGCCAGCAGCTTCTTGGCAGGGGGCGCAACTGAAGCTTTCTTT. Translation gives CASSFLAGGATEAFF. The chain carries TRBV5-1 and TRBJ1-1; TRBD1 matches at 8 bases. The CDR3 is 15 amino acids. The V and J ends lost 2 bases and 5 bases, in that order; junction bases with no gene match: 8. Germline lookup yields CDR1 SGHRS and CDR2 YFSETQ.

J is TRBJ2-3 and V is TRBV6-5, with TRBD2 matching over 9 bases. Germline V gene sequence: CDR1 MNHEY, CDR2 SVGAGI. The CDR3 totals 14 residues. Trimming removed 6 bases from V and 5 bases from J; junction bases left unmatched: 6. CDR3 amino acids: CASRLGLAEDTQYF. In nucleotides, the CDR3 is TGTGCCAGCAGACTGGGACTAGCCGAAGATACGCAGTATTTT.

The rearrangement joins TRBV4-1 to TRBJ1-6, with D perhaps matching TRBD1 (6 bases). CDR3 length equals 15 residues. The germline gives CDR1 MGHRA, CDR2 YSYEKL. Trimming took 6 bases from V and 14 from J, leaving 23 bases between them. CDR3 in DNA: TGCGCCAGCAGTTCGCTTGGGACACCCTATCCGGCCCTCCACTTT. This codes for CASSSLGTPYPALHF.

The CDR3 nucleotides read TGTGCCAGCAGCTTAGCGTTGGTAGCGGGGGCCTACAATGAGCAGTTCTTC. It translates to CASSLALVAGAYNEQFF. V is TRBV7-2 and J is TRBJ2-1; TRBD2 matches at 9 bases. This CDR3 comprises 17 residues. V was clipped by 0 bases and J by 2 bases; unmatched bases: 5. Germline V lookup: CDR1 SGHTA, CDR2 FQGNSA.

This chain connects TRBV7-2 to TRBJ1-6, with 10 bases matching TRBD1. There are 16 residues in the CDR3. Germline CDR1 is SGHTA and CDR2 is FQGNSA. The junction had 10 bases not matched to a gene; V was cut back by 5 bases and J by 9 bases. The CDR3 DNA sequence: TGTGCCAGCAGCCCGAGCCCGGGACAGGGGTCTTCACCCCTCCACTTT. Translated, it gives CASSPSPGQGSSPLHF.